The T cell receptor beta chain under discussion was sequenced for a study of shared clonotypes between healthy human individuals (TCRdb year 2020). Context from the whole study: The cohort comprised two women and a few men aged 18 to 49 years. Per donor, three plates each were used for CD4 naive and CD4 memory, two for CD8 naive, and one for CD8 memory. Blood TCR repertoires of roughly five healthy adults were deeply sequenced to estimate repertoire size and the extent of clonotype sharing between individuals. Libraries were prepared and TCR repertoires were sequenced by different laboratories using diverse techniques, in order to increase sequencing depth and limit assay-specific biases. Each donor's leukapheresis produced roughly between roughly 0.85 and 9.5 billion PBMCs.

Using the deep immunoSEQ assay, multiplex PCR amplified TCR CDR3 regions from genomic DNA. Extracted genomic DNA from each cell subset was distributed evenly across all wells of several immunoSEQ 96-well plates, and each plate was treated as a replicate. For sorted subsets, about 220 ng of genomic DNA, equivalent to around 30,000 T cell genomes, went into each replicate PCR. Purified libraries were quantified with a Qubit 3.0 fluorometer, sized on a Bioanalyzer 2100, and re-quantified with the KAPA Library Quantification kit. Each immunoSEQ 96-well plate was sequenced on its own single-read 150-cycle Illumina NextSeq 550 flow cell. The original pipeline was this. Because the immunoSEQ output held only junctional sequences and lacked quality scores, the filtering could not match the filtering applied to full-length reads. Sequences were annotated with PyIR, a Python wrapper for IgBLAST v1.9, using IMGT germline references to assign V/J genes and CDR3. Reads were removed for weak V/J assignments (E-value above 1e-6), missing CDR3, stop codons, out-of-frame junctions, or ambiguous translated residues. A V3J clonotype was defined by an identical inferred V gene, J gene, and CDR3 amino acid sequence. The percentage overlap between two repertoires was calculated by dividing the number of shared unique clonotypes by the size of the smaller repertoire. Richness of each repertoire was evaluated using RTK rarefaction, the Chao1 estimator, and Recon v2.1 estimates of unobserved clonotypes. Generation probabilities were computed with OLGA for all TCRbeta clonotypes obtained by the gDNA method from several donors. The immuneACCESS repertoire file appears here via TCRdb, limited to in-frame rearrangements. These files lack a portion of the clones; in checked studies, under half of the deficit traces to unresolved V genes, and the cause of the others is not known. The DNA gave D and trimming, while V, J and clone size come from that table. The sample table records about 980,000 clones; about 80% of these occur just once. The ten largest account for approximately 1.5% of the sample.

From the cysteine up to the phenylalanine, the CDR3 has a length of 14 residues. Kept here is only the CDR3 DNA, which spans 42 bases and is read in frame from base 1. CDR1 and CDR2 (GTSNPN, SVGIG) derive from the germline V gene (reference sequence). V is reduced by 7 bases and J by 2 bases, leaving a spacing of 12 bases between them. Overall results and qualifications from the work: Across four donors, around 5.4% of naive CD4, roughly 3.8% of naive CD8, about 2.3% of memory CD4, and approximately 0.4% of memory CD8 clonotypes were shared. Sampling was restricted to blood, and TCR repertoires in tissues likely differ from the TCR repertoires found in blood. Because the study included a small number of donors, the genetic and exposure-history diversity represented was limited. Naive subsets generally had larger estimated clonotype richness than memory subsets. Higher generation probabilities were observed for clonotypes shared by all four sorted-subset donors than for non-shared clonotypes. Based on pairwise subsampling, the degree of clonotype sharing among donors was expected to be affected by sequencing depth. Incomplete sequencing was indicated by rarefaction of sorted-subset datasets, despite the large sequencing depth.

The donors were healthy, HIV-negative adults who had no recently reported acute infections or vaccinations. Every donor was a Caucasian adult living in Nashville, Tennessee, USA. Magnetic negative selection was used to enrich CD4+ T cells, after which naive cells were positively selected on CD45RA and the negative fraction became the memory subset. Blood was obtained by leukapheresis, after which PBMCs were separated by Ficoll-Histopaque density gradient centrifugation and cryopreserved in liquid nitrogen vapor phase. Purity and quantity of every magnetically sorted T cell population were checked by analytical flow cytometry. Genomic DNA was isolated from each sorted fraction and quantified by UV absorbance on a Nanodrop 2000c. A note on this clone: This clone's antigen is unknown. Base qualities were left out, and no much larger clone turns up one base away.

The sequencing input was memory CD4+ T cells sorted from blood. This specimen's cell subset or site label, per the study, means: CD45RA-negative fraction. The receptor was derived from a man aged 18 to 29 in good health. Here the chain combines TRBV30 and TRBJ1-6; TRBD1 could be the D gene, as 5 bases match. The CDR3 has the sequence CAYQRGPYNSPLHF. The nucleotide sequence is given as TGTGCCTACCAGAGGGGACCCTATAATTCACCCCTCCACTTT.